The rows below give T cell receptor beta chains drawn from one sample of a study of human T cells and chemical hapten exposure. TCRdb reprocessed the RACE reads with MiXCR, giving one entry per CDR3 protein. Of 45,000 or so distinct CDR3 sequences in the sample, around 4.5% were seen once. Sequencing input: whole blood. The receptors shown here come from a human donor in good health. Some clones in this sample may be carry-over from other donors' samples. Both conserved end residues are part of each CDR3. Fields, in order: V gene, clone size, D gene, J gene, CDR3 protein, CDR3 DNA. A D gene is named only where the DNA matches it firmly. Rows may omit the clone size; those that give it use once, few, many or a size class.

V: TRBV5-1
size: many
D: TRBD2
J: TRBJ2-1
CDR3: CASSPDLGSGANNEQFF
DNA: TGCGCCAGCAGCCCGGACTTAGGTAGCGGGGCGAACAATGAGCAGTTCTTC

V: TRBV24-1
size: many
D: TRBD2
J: TRBJ2-1
CDR3: CATSDTGTSGGWSDEQFF
DNA: TGTGCCACCAGTGATACCGGGACTAGCGGAGGGTGGAGCGATGAGCAGTTCTTC

V: TRBV13
size: many
D: -
J: TRBJ1-1
CDR3: CASSSQGRLGFPEAFF
DNA: TGTGCCAGCAGCTCTCAGGGCAGGCTGGGTTTCCCTGAAGCTTTCTTT

V: TRBV27
size: many
D: -
J: TRBJ2-3
CDR3: CASSLGVPPDTQYF
DNA: TGTGCCAGCAGTTTAGGGGTCCCGCCGGATACGCAGTATTTT

V: TRBV20-1
size: many
D: -
J: TRBJ2-2
CDR3: CSARDPGNTGELFF
DNA: TGCAGTGCTAGAGATCCCGGAAACACCGGGGAGCTGTTTTTT

V: TRBV20-1
size: many
D: -
J: TRBJ2-5
CDR3: CSARPLYRQETQYF
DNA: TGCAGTGCTAGGCCCCTTTACAGACAAGAGACCCAGTACTTC

V: TRBV20-1
size: many
D: TRBD1
J: TRBJ2-5
CDR3: CSARDSFLGTGPPKTQYF
DNA: TGCAGTGCTAGAGATTCATTTTTAGGGACAGGGCCACCCAAGACCCAGTACTTC

V: TRBV14
size: few
D: TRBD1
J: TRBJ2-7
CDR3: CASSGRDRGFHYEQYF
DNA: TGTGCCAGCAGCGGACGGGACAGGGGGTTTCACTACGAGCAGTACTTC

V: TRBV7-8
size: many
D: -
J: TRBJ1-4
CDR3: CASSLNEKLFF
DNA: TGTGCCAGCAGCTTAAATGAAAAACTGTTTTTT

V: TRBV20-1
size: many
D: -
J: TRBJ2-5
CDR3: CSASRRDPGETQYF
DNA: TGCAGTGCTAGCCGGCGGGATCCGGGAGAGACCCAGTACTTC

V: TRBV29-1
size: -
D: -
J: TRBJ1-5
CDR3: CSVGGTENQPQHF
DNA: TGCAGCGTTGGGGGGACTGAGAATCAGCCCCAGCATTTT